One TCR beta chain is described in this entry. The antigen is not known. Method: immunoSEQ multiplex PCR; TCRdb's copy keeps in-frame clones and lacks some. The repertoire includes roughly 5,600 clones, about 76% of them detected once, and approximately 6.5% sits in the top ten. Investigators treated the graft tissue so that it released intraepithelial and lamina propria lymphocytes. This CDR3 region has 15 residues. V was pared by 4 bases and J by 1 base, with 11 bases between. This sample is part of a study of graft-versus-host responses after intestinal transplantation. Study at large: Induction with anti-thymocyte globulin, then tacrolimus and steroids for three to four years, was given to all recipients.

Study outcomes and limitations: Recipient-marrow GvH clones were detected, some having first appeared in ileum or blood. Some patients had graft-donor T cell macrochimerism, and their allografts showed high graft-versus-host to host-versus-graft clonal ratios. Researchers found peak circulating GvH clone levels linked to early post-transplant HvG declines.

The chain couples TRBV7-1 to TRBJ1-5, with a weak D call TRBD1 (5 bases). TRBV7-1 is assigned to the ORF class and has an uncertain function. The sequence was collected from a human patient who received an intestinal transplant, so some T cells may come from the graft donor. The starting material was ileum tissue, obtained 220 to 240 days after intestinal transplant. The CDR3 protein is CASSLSDSSNQPQHF. As DNA, the CDR3 is TGTGCCAGCAGCTTGAGCGACAGCAGCAATCAGCCCCAGCATTTT.